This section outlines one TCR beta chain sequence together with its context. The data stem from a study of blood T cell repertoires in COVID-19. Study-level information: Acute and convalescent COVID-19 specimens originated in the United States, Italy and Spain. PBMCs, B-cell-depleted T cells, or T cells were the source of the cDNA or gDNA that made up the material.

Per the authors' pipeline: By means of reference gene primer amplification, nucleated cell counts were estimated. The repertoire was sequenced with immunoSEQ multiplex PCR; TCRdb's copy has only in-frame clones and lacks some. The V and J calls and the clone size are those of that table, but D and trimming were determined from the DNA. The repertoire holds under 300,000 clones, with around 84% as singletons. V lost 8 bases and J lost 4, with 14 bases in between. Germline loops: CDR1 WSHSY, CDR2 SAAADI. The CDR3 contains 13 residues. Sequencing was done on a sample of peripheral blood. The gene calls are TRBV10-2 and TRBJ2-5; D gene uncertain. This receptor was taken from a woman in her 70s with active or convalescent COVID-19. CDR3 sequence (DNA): TGCGCCAGCTCTGAAGCCCGTAGAGAGACCCAGTACTTC. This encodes CASSEARRETQYF.